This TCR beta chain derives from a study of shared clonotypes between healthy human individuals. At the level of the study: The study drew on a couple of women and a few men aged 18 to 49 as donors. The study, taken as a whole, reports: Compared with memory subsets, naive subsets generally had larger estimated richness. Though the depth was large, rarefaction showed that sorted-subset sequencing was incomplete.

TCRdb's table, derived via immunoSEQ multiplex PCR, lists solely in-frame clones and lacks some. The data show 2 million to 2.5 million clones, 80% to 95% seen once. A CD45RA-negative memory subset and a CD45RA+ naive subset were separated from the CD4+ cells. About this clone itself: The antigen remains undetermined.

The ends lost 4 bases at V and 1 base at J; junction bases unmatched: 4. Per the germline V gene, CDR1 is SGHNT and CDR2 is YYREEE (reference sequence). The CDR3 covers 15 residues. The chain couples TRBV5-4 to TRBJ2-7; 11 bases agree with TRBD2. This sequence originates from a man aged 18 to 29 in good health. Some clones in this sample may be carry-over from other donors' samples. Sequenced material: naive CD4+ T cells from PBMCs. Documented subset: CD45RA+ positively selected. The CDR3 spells CASSMGTSGSYEQYF. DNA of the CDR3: TGTGCCAGCAGCATGGGGACTAGCGGTTCCTACGAGCAGTACTTC. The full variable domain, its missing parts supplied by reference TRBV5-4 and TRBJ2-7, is ETGVTQSPTHLIKTRGQQVTLRCSSQSGHNTVSWYQQALGQGPQFIFQYYREEENGRGNFPPRFSGLQFPNYSSELNVNALELDDSALYLCASSMGTSGSYEQYFGPGTRLTVT.